This passage covers 17 T cell receptor beta chains from one sample sequenced in a study of blood T cell repertoires in COVID-19. Produced via immunoSEQ multiplex PCR; TCRdb's table is partial and in-frame only. The repertoire holds 95,000 to 150,000 clones, with about 80% as singletons. Sequencing was carried out using peripheral blood. The receptor set was obtained from a man between 60 and 70 years old with active or convalescent COVID-19.

This clone was seen more than once but under ten times. Different DNA sequences within this sample yield the same CDR3. The CDR3 region is CASSSDRAGANVLTF. The DNA of the CDR3 is TGTGCCAGCAGCTCCGACAGGGCTGGGGCCAACGTCCTGACTTTC. This chain links TRBV3-1 (or the pseudogene TRBV3-2) with TRBJ2-6, with 7 nucleotides matching TRBD1. The CDR3 length is 15 residues. Germline trimming cut 5 bases from V and 2 bases from J; bases unmatched to any gene: 3. CDR1 and CDR2 from the germline V gene are LGHDT and YNNKEL (reference sequence).

The CDR3 here is CASSLAGRSGETQYF. The CDR3 DNA sequence: TGTGCCAGCAGCTTAGCGGGAAGAAGCGGAGAGACCCAGTACTTC. This chain uses TRBV7-7 with TRBJ2-5, with D tentatively TRBD2 (5 bases). V was pared by 0 bases and J by 4 bases, with 12 bases between. Germline assignment: CDR1 SSHAT and CDR2 FNYEAQ (reference sequence). There are 15 residues in the CDR3.

This clone has more than one count but fewer than ten. The chain combines TRBV7-3 with TRBJ2-2; a weak D match, TRBD1 (5 bases). CDR1 SGHTA and CDR2 FQGTGA come from the germline V gene. The CDR3 is made up of 15 amino acids. V lost 4 bases and J 3 bases, leaving 12 bases between the germline ends. For the CDR3, the DNA is TGTGCCAGCAGCTGGGCCAGGGCGGACACCGGGGAGCTGTTTTTT. Amino acid sequence: CASSWARADTGELFF.

The V call is TRBV11-3, the J call TRBJ2-1, with 7 positions matching TRBD1. The CDR3 is made up of 15 amino acids. CDR1 SGHNT and CDR2 YENEEA come from the germline V gene. V lost 5 bases to trimming and J lost 0 bases; unmatched junction nucleotides: 4. CDR3 nucleotide sequence: TGTGCCAGCAGCGTGACAGGGAGCTCCTACAATGAGCAGTTCTTC. Translated: CASSVTGSSYNEQFF.

V usage is TRBV14 and J usage is TRBJ2-7; D might be TRBD1 (7 bases). The CDR3 extends over 13 amino acids. Germline V gene data show CDR1 as SGHDN and CDR2 as FVKESK. V was trimmed by 2 bases and J by 3 bases, leaving 8 bases between them. The CDR3 is CASSQQGGYEQYF. DNA for the CDR3: TGTGCCAGCAGCCAACAGGGGGGCTACGAGCAGTACTTC.

The chain has TRBV28 and TRBJ2-6; 8 bases align to TRBD1. The CDR3 is 16 amino acids. Germline V lookup: CDR1 MDHEN, CDR2 SYDVKM. The ends lost 7 bases at V and 0 bases at J; junction bases unmatched: 5. CDR3 region: CASKLQGGSGANVLTF. CDR3 nucleotides: TGTGCCAGCAAACTACAGGGGGGCTCTGGGGCCAACGTCCTGACTTTC.

The genes are TRBV28 and TRBJ1-2; possible D gene TRBD1, 5 bases. Germline CDR1 reads MDHEN; CDR2 reads SYDVKM. The CDR3 has 13 residues. The ends were cut back, 2 bases at V and 2 bases at J, with 6 bases in the middle. This CDR3 reads CASSLGGNYGYTF. The CDR3 DNA is TGTGCCAGCAGTTTAGGGGGGAACTATGGCTACACCTTC.

This clone was counted between two and nine times. DNA for the CDR3: TGTGCCAGCAGCTCAATTGGCGGGAGGAGCACAGATACGCAGTATTTT. As protein: CASSSIGGRSTDTQYF. The chain recombines TRBV7-9 with TRBJ2-3; 8 positions agree with TRBD2. Germline V gene data show CDR1 as SEHNR and CDR2 as FQNEAQ (reference sequence). Trimming at V came to 4 bases and at J to 0 bases, leaving 6 bases not matched to a gene. The CDR3 has 16 residues.

The CDR3 DNA reads TGTGCCAGCAGTGCCCCGACAGGGCTCAGCTCCTACAATGAGCAGTTCTTC. This codes for CASSAPTGLSSYNEQFF. The chain links TRBV6-1 to TRBJ2-1; 7 bases are shared with TRBD1. Germline CDR1 and CDR2: MNHNS and SASEGT. Trimming at V came to 4 bases and at J to 0 bases, leaving 9 bases not matched to a gene. The CDR3 is 17 amino acids.

This clone was seen a handful of times. This sequence joins TRBV5-1 and TRBJ1-2; D not resolved. This CDR3 spans 13 amino acids. The ends were cut back, 0 bases at V and 2 bases at J, with 5 bases in the middle. Germline V gene data show CDR1 as SGHRS and CDR2 as YFSETQ. The CDR3: CASSLAQNYGYTF. The CDR3 DNA reads as TGCGCCAGCAGCTTGGCCCAAAACTATGGCTACACCTTC.

The chain carries TRBV28 and TRBJ2-7, with TRBD2 as a possible D gene (6 bases). V lost 6 bases, J lost 5 bases, and 23 bases lay in between. CDR3 length equals 16 residues. Germline loops: CDR1 MDHEN, CDR2 SYDVKM. CDR3 DNA sequence: TGTGCCAGCAGGCCTATCTCGGGAGTATCAGTGGACGAGCAGTACTTC. It specifies CASRPISGVSVDEQYF.

This chain links TRBV6-2 or TRBV6-3 with TRBJ2-4, with D possibly being TRBD2 (5 bases). This CDR3 has 16 amino acids. With 3 bases removed from V and 1 base from J, the gap between germline ends came to 13 bases. The germline CDR1 and CDR2 sequences are MNHEY and SVGEGT. For the CDR3, the DNA is TGTGCCAGCAGTTATCTAAATACGGGGGCCAAAAACATTCAGTACTTC. This codes for CASSYLNTGAKNIQYF.

This chain connects TRBV4-3 to TRBJ2-3, with D uncertain. CDR1 is LGHNA, CDR2 YSLEER, per germline. Trimming took off 0 bases at V and 4 bases at J, with 8 bases between the two ends. The CDR3 length is 14 residues. CDR3 nucleotides: TGCGCCAGCAGCCAAGAATGGGCCGCAGATACGCAGTATTTT. This codes for CASSQEWAADTQYF.

The genes are TRBV19 and TRBJ2-5; TRBD2 agrees at 11 bases. After removal of 6 bases from V and 5 bases from J, the junction contained 8 bases not matched to a gene. Germline CDR1 LNHDA, CDR2 SQIVND (reference sequence). The CDR3 runs to 15 residues. CDR3 loop: CASRNSGRAGETQYF. The CDR3 DNA is TGTGCCAGTAGAAATAGCGGGAGGGCCGGGGAGACCCAGTACTTC.

This rearrangement joins TRBV28 to TRBJ2-7; 11 nucleotides line up with TRBD1. V was clipped by 3 bases and J by 6 bases; unmatched bases: 7. The CDR3 spans 15 residues. Germline assignment: CDR1 MDHEN and CDR2 SYDVKM. The CDR3 is CASSFLTGTGGEQYF. DNA for the CDR3: TGTGCCAGCAGTTTCCTGACCGGGACAGGGGGCGAGCAGTACTTC.

The chain combines TRBV10-3 with TRBJ1-2; TRBD1 matches 8 bases. The CDR3 has 13 residues. V gave up 9 bases and J gave up 4 bases; unmatched junction bases: 7. The germline CDR1 and CDR2 sequences are ENHRY and SYGVKD. In DNA, the CDR3 is TGTGCCATTTCGGACAGGGTACTCTATGGCTACACCTTC. Protein sequence: CAISDRVLYGYTF.

This clone has a handful of counts. The chain is built from TRBV5-6 and TRBJ1-4, with D hard to call. V was clipped by 0 bases and J by 3 bases, with 6 bases between them. The CDR3 runs 14 residues. Germline V lookup: CDR1 SGHDT, CDR2 YYEEEE. The CDR3 spells CASSLDYSNEKLFF. The CDR3 region has the DNA TGTGCCAGCAGCTTGGACTATTCTAATGAAAAACTGTTTTTT.